This TCR beta chain was captured in a study of beta chain features in type 1 diabetes. Overall study findings and caveats: Naive, central memory and Treg TCRB repertoires seemed to resemble each other more closely in patients than they did in healthy donors. People with Type 1 diabetes carried modestly yet significantly shorter TCRB CDR3s in all four CD4+ subsets. Here, the possible influence of HLA type (on TCRB rearrangement) remained unresolved.

Expressed TCRB transcripts were sequenced, since all the RNA that had been isolated was reverse transcribed. TCRdb's table, derived via immunoSEQ multiplex PCR, lists solely in-frame clones and lacks some. This sample has about 330,000 clones, with 11% found just once. V lost 1 base to trimming and J lost 5 bases, with 5 bases between them. The germline CDR1 and CDR2 sequences are SGHTA and FQGTGA. The CDR3 consists of 13 residues. On this clone: Its antigen remains unidentified.

The genes are TRBV7-3 and TRBJ2-2; D call uncertain. The clonotype comes from a woman aged 25 to 39 in good health. The sample was naive CD4+ T cells from blood. CDR3 region: CASSLKTTGELFF. The CDR3 nucleotides read TGTGCCAGCAGCTTAAAGACTACCGGGGAGCTGTTTTTT.